Listed below are T cell receptor beta chains from one sample, sequenced in a study of control samples from healthy donors and cancer patients. Using immunoSEQ multiplex PCR, the repertoire was profiled, and TCRdb retains in-frame clones only, with some absent. The sample yields about 170,000 clones, 91% seen once. The sample was blood. The receptors stem from a woman in her twenties or thirties in good health. The CDR3 runs from the conserved cysteine through the conserved F or W. The order of the fields is D gene, J gene, V gene, clone size, CDR3 protein, CDR3 DNA. The D gene is left open where the match is weak. Expanded clones get a size class; other rows say once, few or many, or leave the size out.

>TRBD1|TRBJ1-1|TRBV19|once
CASRDRGNTEAFF
TGTGCCAGTAGGGACAGGGGGAACACTGAAGCTTTCTTT
>-|TRBJ2-6|TRBV7-8|-
CASSLGGTGANVLTF
TGTGCCAGCAGCTTAGGAGGAACAGGGGCCAACGTCCTGACTTTC
>-|TRBJ2-7|TRBV7-9|-
CASSLGYSYEQYF
TGTGCCAGCAGCTTAGGCTATTCCTACGAGCAGTACTTC
>-|TRBJ2-5|TRBV5-4|-
CASSLVGGQETQYF
TGTGCCAGCAGCTTGGTGGGGGGCCAAGAGACCCAGTACTTC
>TRBD2|TRBJ2-1|TRBV5-4|-
CASSLGASGAGNEQFF
TGTGCCAGCAGCTTGGGGGCCAGCGGGGCGGGGAATGAGCAGTTCTTC
>-|TRBJ1-5|TRBV3-1/TRBV3-2|-
CASSQDHGVGQPQHF
TGTGCCAGCAGCCAAGATCACGGGGTGGGCCAGCCCCAGCATTTT
>-|TRBJ2-3|TRBV7-2|-
CASSLAVTSTDTQYF
TGTGCCAGCAGCTTAGCGGTTACTAGCACAGATACGCAGTATTTT
>-|TRBJ1-1|TRBV2|-
CASSVGQLNTEAFF
TGTGCCAGCAGTGTAGGACAGCTGAACACTGAAGCTTTCTTT
>-|TRBJ1-4|TRBV5-3|-
CARSGNEKLFF
TGTGCCAGAAGCGGCAATGAAAAACTGTTTTTT
>TRBD1|TRBJ2-6|TRBV5-1|-
CASSLQQGAGGANVLTF
TGCGCCAGCAGCTTGCAACAGGGGGCAGGTGGGGCCAACGTCCTGACTTTC
>-|TRBJ2-2|TRBV7-9|-
CASRPIQGFTGELFF
TGTGCCAGCAGGCCGATACAGGGTTTCACCGGGGAGCTGTTTTTT
>TRBD1|TRBJ2-1|TRBV30|-
CAWMTGGEQFF
TGTGCCTGGATGACAGGGGGAGAGCAGTTCTTC
>TRBD1|TRBJ1-6|TRBV19|-
CASSRQGNSPLHF
TGTGCCAGTAGTAGACAGGGTAATTCACCCCTCCACTTT
>TRBD2|TRBJ2-7|TRBV27|many
CASSFSERDYEQYF
TGTGCCAGCAGTTTCTCCGAGCGGGACTACGAGCAGTACTTC
>-|TRBJ2-7|TRBV6-5|-
CASSFRDGTYEQYF
TGTGCCAGCAGTTTCAGGGACGGGACCTACGAGCAGTACTTC
>-|TRBJ2-4|TRBV6-2/TRBV6-3|-
CASSSPSVAAKNIQYF
TGTGCCAGCAGTTCCCCTAGCGTGGCGGCCAAAAACATTCAGTACTTC
>TRBD1|TRBJ1-1|TRBV5-1|few
CASSWTGPSTEAFF
TGCGCCAGCAGCTGGACAGGGCCCAGCACTGAAGCTTTCTTT
>-|TRBJ2-3|TRBV5-4|-
CASSLEYSTDTQYF
TGTGCCAGCAGCTTGGAATACAGCACAGATACGCAGTATTTT
>-|TRBJ2-5|TRBV12-3/TRBV12-4|-
CASTSGAETQYF
TGTGCCAGCACCTCAGGGGCGGAGACCCAGTACTTC
>TRBD1|TRBJ1-2|TRBV29-1|-
CSVRQGAMNYGYTF
TGCAGCGTTCGACAGGGGGCGATGAACTATGGCTACACCTTC
>-|TRBJ1-6|TRBV6-5|-
CASSYSPGSGNSPLHF
TGTGCCAGCAGTTACTCCCCAGGGTCTGGTAATTCACCCCTCCACTTT
>TRBD2|TRBJ2-1|TRBV30|-
CAWSTSDYNEQFF
TGTGCCTGGAGCACTAGCGACTACAATGAGCAGTTCTTC
>TRBD1|TRBJ1-1|TRBV7-3|-
CASSSGTANTEAFF
TGTGCCAGCAGTTCCGGGACAGCGAACACTGAAGCTTTCTTT
>TRBD1|TRBJ1-2|TRBV5-5|-
CASSVDRANGYTF
TGTGCCAGCAGCGTGGACAGGGCGAATGGCTACACCTTC
>TRBD2|TRBJ2-1|TRBV4-1|-
CASSLSTSGSHNEQFF
TGCGCCAGCAGCCTTTCGACTAGCGGGAGCCACAATGAGCAGTTCTTC
>-|TRBJ2-1|TRBV4-1|-
CASGNFNEQFF
TGCGCCAGCGGGAATTTCAATGAGCAGTTCTTC
>-|TRBJ1-3|TRBV7-9|-
CASSLSTSGNTIYF
TGTGCCAGCAGCTTAAGTACCTCTGGAAACACCATATATTTT
>-|TRBJ1-6|TRBV5-6|-
CASSPESSYNSPLHF
TGTGCCAGCAGCCCCGAAAGCTCCTATAATTCACCCCTCCACTTT
>-|TRBJ1-1|TRBV4-3|few
CASSQERHREVNTEAFF
TGCGCCAGCAGCCAAGAGAGGCACAGGGAGGTGAACACTGAAGCTTTCTTT